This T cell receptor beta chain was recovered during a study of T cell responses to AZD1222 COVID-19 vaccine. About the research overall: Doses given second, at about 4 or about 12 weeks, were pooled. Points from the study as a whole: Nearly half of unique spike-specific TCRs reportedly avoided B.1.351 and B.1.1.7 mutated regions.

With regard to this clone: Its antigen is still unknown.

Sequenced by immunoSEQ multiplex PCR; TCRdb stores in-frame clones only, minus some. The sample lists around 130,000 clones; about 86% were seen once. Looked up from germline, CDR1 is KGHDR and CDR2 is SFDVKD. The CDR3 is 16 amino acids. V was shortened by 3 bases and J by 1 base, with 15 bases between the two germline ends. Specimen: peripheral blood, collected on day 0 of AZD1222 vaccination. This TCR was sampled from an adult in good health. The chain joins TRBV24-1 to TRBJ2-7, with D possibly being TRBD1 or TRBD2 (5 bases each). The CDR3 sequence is CATSDAGNSGSYEQYF. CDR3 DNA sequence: TGTGCCACCAGTGATGCAGGGAATTCGGGGTCCTACGAGCAGTACTTC.